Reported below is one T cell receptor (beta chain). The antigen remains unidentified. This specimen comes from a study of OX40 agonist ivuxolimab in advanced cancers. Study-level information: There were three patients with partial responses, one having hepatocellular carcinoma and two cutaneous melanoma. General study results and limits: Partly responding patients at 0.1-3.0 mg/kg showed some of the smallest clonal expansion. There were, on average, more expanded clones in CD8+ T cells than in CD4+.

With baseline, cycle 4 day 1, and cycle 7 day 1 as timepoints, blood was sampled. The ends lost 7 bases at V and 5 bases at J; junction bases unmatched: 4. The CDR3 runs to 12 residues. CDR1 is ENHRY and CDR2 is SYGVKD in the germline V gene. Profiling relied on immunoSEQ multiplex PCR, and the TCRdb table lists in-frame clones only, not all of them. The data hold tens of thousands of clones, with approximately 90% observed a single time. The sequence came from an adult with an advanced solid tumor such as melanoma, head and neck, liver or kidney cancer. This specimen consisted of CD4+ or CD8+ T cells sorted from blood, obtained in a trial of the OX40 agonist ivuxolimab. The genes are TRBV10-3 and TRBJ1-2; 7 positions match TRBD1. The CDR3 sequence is CAIKGQSYGYTF. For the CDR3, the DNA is TGTGCCATCAAGGGACAGAGTTATGGCTACACCTTC.